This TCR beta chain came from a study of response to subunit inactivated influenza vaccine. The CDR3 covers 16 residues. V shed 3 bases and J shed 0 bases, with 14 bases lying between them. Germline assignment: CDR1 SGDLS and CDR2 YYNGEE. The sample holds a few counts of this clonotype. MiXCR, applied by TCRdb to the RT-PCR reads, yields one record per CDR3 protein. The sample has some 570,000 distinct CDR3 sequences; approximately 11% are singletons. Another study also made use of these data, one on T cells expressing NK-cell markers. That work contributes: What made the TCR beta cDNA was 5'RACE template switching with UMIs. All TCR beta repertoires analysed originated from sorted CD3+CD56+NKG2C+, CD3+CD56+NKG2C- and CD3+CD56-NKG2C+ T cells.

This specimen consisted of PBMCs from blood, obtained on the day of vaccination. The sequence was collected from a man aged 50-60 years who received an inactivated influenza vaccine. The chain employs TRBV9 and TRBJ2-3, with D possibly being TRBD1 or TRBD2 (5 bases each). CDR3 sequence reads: CASSGRTGASTDTQYF. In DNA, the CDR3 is TGTGCCAGCAGCGGCCGGACTGGGGCAAGCACAGATACGCAGTATTTT.